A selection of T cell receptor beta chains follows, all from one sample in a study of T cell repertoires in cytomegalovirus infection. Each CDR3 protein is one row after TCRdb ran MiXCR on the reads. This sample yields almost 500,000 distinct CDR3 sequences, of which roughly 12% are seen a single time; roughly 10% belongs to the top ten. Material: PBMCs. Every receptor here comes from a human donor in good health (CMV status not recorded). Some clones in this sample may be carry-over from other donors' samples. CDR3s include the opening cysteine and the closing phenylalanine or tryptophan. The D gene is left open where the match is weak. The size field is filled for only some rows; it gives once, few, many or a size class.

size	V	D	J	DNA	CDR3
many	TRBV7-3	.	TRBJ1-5	TGTGCCAGCACCTACAACGGGAGCAATCAGCCCCAGCATTTT	CASTYNGSNQPQHF
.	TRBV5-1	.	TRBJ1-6	TGCGCCAGCAGCTTTGATGTTGGTTCACCCCTCCACTTT	CASSFDVGSPLHF
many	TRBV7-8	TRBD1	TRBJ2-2	TGTGCCAGCAGCAACGACAGGGGGCACACCGGGGAGCTGTTTTTT	CASSNDRGHTGELFF
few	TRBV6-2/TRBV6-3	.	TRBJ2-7	TGTGCCAGCACCAGGGCGGGCGAGCAGTACTTC	CASTRAGEQYF
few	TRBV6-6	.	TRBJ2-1	TGTGCCAGCAGTTACAGGACCGCCAATGAGCAGTTCTTC	CASSYRTANEQFF
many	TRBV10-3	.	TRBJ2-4	TGTGCCACCCTCGAGGGGAACATTCAGTACTTC	CATLEGNIQYF
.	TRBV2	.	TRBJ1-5	TGTGCCAGCAGTGAAATGGGGACACTCAATCAGCCCCAGCATTTT	CASSEMGTLNQPQHF
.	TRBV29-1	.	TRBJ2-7	TGCAGCGTTGCACAGAGCTCCTACGAGCAGTACTTC	CSVAQSSYEQYF
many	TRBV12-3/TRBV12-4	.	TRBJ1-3	TGTGCCAGCAGGCCAACAGGGCAGCCTGGAAACACCATATATTTT	CASRPTGQPGNTIYF
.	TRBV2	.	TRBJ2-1	TGTGCCAGCACCTGGGGAGCCAATGAGCAGTTCTTC	CASTWGANEQFF
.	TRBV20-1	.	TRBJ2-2	TGCAGTGCTGCCCGGGCCCAACGCCCCGGGGAGCTGTTTTTT	CSAARAQRPGELFF
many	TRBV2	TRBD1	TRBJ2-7	TGTGCCACTCAGAGGGACAGGAACTACGAGCAGTACTTC	CATQRDRNYEQYF
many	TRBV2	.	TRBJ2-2	TGTGCCAGCAGTGTAAGGACAAACTATGCCACCGGGGAGCTGTTTTTT	CASSVRTNYATGELFF
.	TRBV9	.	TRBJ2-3	TGTGCCAGCAGCGACTCTCTAGATACGCAGTATTTT	CASSDSLDTQYF
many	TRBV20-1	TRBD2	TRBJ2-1	TGCAGTGCATCGGGACTAGCGGGAGAAAGCGATGAGCAGTTCTTC	CSASGLAGESDEQFF
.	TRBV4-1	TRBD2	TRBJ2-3	TGCGCCAGCAGCCAAGAATATCGGGAGGGAGATACGCAGTATTTT	CASSQEYREGDTQYF
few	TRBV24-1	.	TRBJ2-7	TGTGCCACCAGTGCCACGGGCCCAGCGATCGAGCAGTACTTC	CATSATGPAIEQYF
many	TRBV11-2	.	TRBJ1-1	TGTGCCAGCAGGGAGGGATTGAACACTGAAGCTTTCTTT	CASREGLNTEAFF
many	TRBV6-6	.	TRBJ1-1	TGTGCCAGCAGTTACTCTGGCAGCAACACTGAAGCTTTCTTT	CASSYSGSNTEAFF
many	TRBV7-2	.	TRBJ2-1	TGTGCCAGCAGCTCGGGCTCTTGGATTCACAATGAGCAGTTCTTC	CASSSGSWIHNEQFF
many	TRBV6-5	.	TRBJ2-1	TGTGCCAGCAGTTACTCCTCCGGACATTTGGGCTACAATGAGCAGTTCTTC	CASSYSSGHLGYNEQFF
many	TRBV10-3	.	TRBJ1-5	TGTGCCATCTCCCTCCGGGGGGAAAATCAGCCCCAGCATTTT	CAISLRGENQPQHF
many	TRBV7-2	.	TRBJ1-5	TGTGCCAGCAGCTTAAACGGGCAGGTCAATCAGCCCCAGCATTTT	CASSLNGQVNQPQHF
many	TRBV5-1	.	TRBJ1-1	TGCGCCAGCAGCTATGGACAGTCTGAAGCTTTCTTT	CASSYGQSEAFF
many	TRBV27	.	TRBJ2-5	TGTGCCAGCAGTTTATCTCGGGGGGCAGGAGAGACCCAGTACTTC	CASSLSRGAGETQYF
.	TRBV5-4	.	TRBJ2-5	TGTGCCAGCAGCTCGGCGGAAGGGACGCAAGAGACCCAGTACTTC	CASSSAEGTQETQYF
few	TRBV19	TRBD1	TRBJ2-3	TGTGCCAGTAGTTTCTACCTCCTCCAGGGGGCACGCACAGATACGCAGTATTTT	CASSFYLLQGARTDTQYF
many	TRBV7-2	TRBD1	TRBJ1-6	TGTGCCACACCGGGACAGGGGAGTTCACCCCTCCACTTT	CATPGQGSSPLHF
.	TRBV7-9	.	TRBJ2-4	TGTGCCAGCAGCTTAGCCGCGCAGGGGGGAAACATTCAGTACTTC	CASSLAAQGGNIQYF
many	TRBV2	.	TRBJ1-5	TGTGCCAGCAATGGACTCCTTAATCAGCCCCAGCATTTT	CASNGLLNQPQHF
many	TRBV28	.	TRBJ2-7	TGTGCCAGCAGGACTAGAGACATTGGCGAGCAGTACTTC	CASRTRDIGEQYF
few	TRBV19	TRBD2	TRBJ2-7	TGTGCCAGTACCTCAAGTCCCGGGACTAGCGGGATAGACGAGCAGTACTTC	CASTSSPGTSGIDEQYF
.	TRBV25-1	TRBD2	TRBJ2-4	TGTGCCAGCAGTTCGACTAGCGGGGAGTCCCGGGCCAAAAACATTCAGTACTTC	CASSSTSGESRAKNIQYF
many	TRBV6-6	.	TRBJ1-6	TGTGCCAGCGGGGTCATGAATTCACCCCTCCACTTT	CASGVMNSPLHF
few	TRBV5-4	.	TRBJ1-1	TGTGCCAGCAGCTCGCTGTCGGGGGGTGCTGAAGCTTTCTTT	CASSSLSGGAEAFF
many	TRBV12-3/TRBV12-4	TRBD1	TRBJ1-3	TGTGCCAGCAGCTGGGACAGTGGAAACACCATATATTTT	CASSWDSGNTIYF
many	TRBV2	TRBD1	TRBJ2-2	TGTGCCAGCAGTGAGGGCCAGACAGGGGGCTACCCAGCGAACACCGGGGAGCTGTTTTTT	CASSEGQTGGYPANTGELFF
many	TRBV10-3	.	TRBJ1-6	TGTGCCACCACCGGGGCAGGCAATTCACCCCTCCACTTT	CATTGAGNSPLHF
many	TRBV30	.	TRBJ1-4	TGTGCCTGGAGGAGGGACGTCCGGGGGGGCGACAATGAAAAACTGTTTTTT	CAWRRDVRGGDNEKLFF
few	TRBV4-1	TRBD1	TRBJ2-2	TGCGCCAGCAGCCATCTCGACAGGGACACCGGGGAGCTGTTTTTT	CASSHLDRDTGELFF